Listed here are 8 T cell receptor beta chains from one sample, sequenced in a study of blood T cell repertoires in COVID-19. This table comes from immunoSEQ multiplex PCR, and its TCRdb copy is limited to in-frame clones, with some not included. The profile covers around 310,000 clones, with over 75% appearing a single time and about 4.7% taken by the ten largest. The material sequenced was PBMCs or T cells enriched from blood (not recorded which). The origin of the receptors is a man between 25 and 39 years old who had recovered from COVID-19.

The V gene is TRBV5-1, the J gene TRBJ2-7, with a possible D match to TRBD2 (5 bases). The V end lost 7 bases, the J end lost 2 bases, and 10 bases lay between the germline ends. The CDR3 is 12 residues long. CDR1 SGHRS and CDR2 YFSETQ come from the germline V gene. The CDR3 spells CASWENPYEQYF. CDR3 DNA: TGCGCCAGCTGGGAGAACCCCTACGAGCAGTACTTC.

The chain couples TRBV21-1 to TRBJ1-6. TRBV21-1 is termed a pseudogene. The CDR3 runs to 16 residues. CDR3 DNA: TGTGCCAGCAGCAAAGCAGCCGGGACTTGGGATTCACCCCTCCACTTT. Amino acid sequence: CASSKAAGTWDSPLHF.

The table lists this clone with a count of one. The chain joins TRBV10-2 to TRBJ2-1; TRBD2 agrees at 9 bases. Trimming removed 3 bases from V and 6 bases from J; junction bases left unmatched: 9. CDR1 and CDR2 from the germline V gene are WSHSY and SAAADI. This CDR3 spans 16 amino acids. The DNA for the CDR3 is TGCGCCAGCAGTGAAGGTTGGCGGGGGGGCCGCAATGAGCAGTTCTTC. This sequence encodes CASSEGWRGGRNEQFF.

The V and J genes are TRBV21-1 and TRBJ1-2; TRBD1, as called in the table, went unchecked against the DNA. TRBV21-1 is labeled a pseudogene. The CDR3 has 14 residues. CDR3 bases: TGTGCCAGCTCCCGGACAGCAGCTAACTATGGCTACACCTTC. Amino acids: CASSRTAANYGYTF.

The CDR3 protein is CASSMPPTGGGYSNQPQHF. The CDR3 bases are TGTGCCAGTAGTATGCCGCCGACAGGGGGCGGGTATAGCAATCAGCCCCAGCATTTT. The genes are TRBV19 and TRBJ1-5; TRBD1 matches 10 bases. The CDR3 totals 19 residues. J gave up 0 bases and V 3 bases, and 11 bases lay outside the gene matches. Germline assignment: CDR1 LNHDA and CDR2 SQIVND (reference sequence).

The chain recombines TRBV19 with TRBJ2-7; 8 bases map to TRBD2. This CDR3 is built from 15 residues. Losses at the gene ends were 5 bases for V and 2 bases for J; bases not matched to a gene: 8. Germline CDR1 reads LNHDA; CDR2 reads SQIVND (reference sequence). The CDR3 nucleotides are TGTGCCAGTAGTGGGGTCCGGGAGGGGCCCTACGAGCAGTACTTC. This codes for CASSGVREGPYEQYF. The full variable domain, rest sourced from reference TRBV19 and TRBJ2-7, is DGGITQSPKYLFRKEGQNVTLSCEQNLNHDAMYWYRQDPGQGLRLIYYSQIVNDFQKGDIAEGYSVSREKKESFPLTVTSAQKNPTAFYLCASSGVREGPYEQYFGPGTRLTVT.

CDR3 in amino acids: CASSLTREGSPLHF. CDR3 sequence (DNA): TGTGCCAGCAGCTTGACCAGGGAGGGTTCACCCCTCCACTTT. V gene TRBV7-6 combines with J gene TRBJ1-6, with D possibly matching TRBD1 (5 bases). Trimming took 3 bases from V and 9 from J, leaving 12 bases between them. This CDR3 has 14 amino acids. Germline CDR1 is SGHVS and CDR2 is FNYEAQ.

This clone was observed a handful of times. The genes are TRBV5-1 and TRBJ1-6; tentative D call: TRBD1 (5 bases). Trimming stripped 0 bases from V and 7 bases from J, with 8 bases between. Germline lookup yields CDR1 SGHRS and CDR2 YFSETQ. The CDR3 sequence is 14 residues long. CDR3 residues: CASSLDRPNSPLHF. CDR3 nucleotide sequence: TGCGCCAGCAGCTTGGACAGGCCGAATTCACCCCTCCACTTT. Drawing the rest from reference TRBV5-1 and TRBJ1-6, the complete variable domain is KAGVTQTPRYLIKTRGQQVTLSCSPISGHRSVSWYQQTPGQGLQFLFEYFSETQRNKGNFPGRFSGRQFSNSRSEMNVSTLELGDSALYLCASSLDRPNSPLHFGNGTRLTVT.